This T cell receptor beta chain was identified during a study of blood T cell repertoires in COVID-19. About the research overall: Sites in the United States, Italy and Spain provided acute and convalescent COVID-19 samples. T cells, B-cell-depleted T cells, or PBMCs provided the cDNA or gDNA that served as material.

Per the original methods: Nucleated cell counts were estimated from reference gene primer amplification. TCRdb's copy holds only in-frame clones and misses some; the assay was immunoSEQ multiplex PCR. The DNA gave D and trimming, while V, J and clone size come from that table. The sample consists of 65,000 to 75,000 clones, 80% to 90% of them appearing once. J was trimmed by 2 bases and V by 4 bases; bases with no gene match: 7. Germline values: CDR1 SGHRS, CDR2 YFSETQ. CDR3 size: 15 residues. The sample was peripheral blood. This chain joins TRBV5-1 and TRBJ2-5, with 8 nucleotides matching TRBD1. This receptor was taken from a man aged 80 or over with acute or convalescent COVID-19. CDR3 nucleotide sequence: TGCGCCAGCAGCGGCGTGGGACAGGTACAAGAGACCCAGTACTTC. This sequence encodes CASSGVGQVQETQYF.